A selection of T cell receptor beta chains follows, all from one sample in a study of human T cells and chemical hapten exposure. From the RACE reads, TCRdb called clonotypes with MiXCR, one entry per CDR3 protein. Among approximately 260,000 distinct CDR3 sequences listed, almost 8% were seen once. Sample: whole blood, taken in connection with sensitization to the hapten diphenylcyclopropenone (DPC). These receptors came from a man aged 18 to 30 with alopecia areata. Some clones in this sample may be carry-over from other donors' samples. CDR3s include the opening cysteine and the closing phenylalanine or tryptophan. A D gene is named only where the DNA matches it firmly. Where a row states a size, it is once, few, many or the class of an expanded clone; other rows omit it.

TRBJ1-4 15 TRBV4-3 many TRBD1 CASSIDRGRTEKLFF TGCGCCAGCAGCATCGACAGGGGGCGCACGGAAAAACTGTTTTTT
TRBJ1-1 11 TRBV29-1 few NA CSVEPVTEAFF TGCAGCGTTGAGCCAGTAACTGAAGCTTTCTTT
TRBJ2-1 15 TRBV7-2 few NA CASSLAGGNYNEQFF TGTGCCAGCAGCTTAGCGGGGGGCAACTACAATGAGCAGTTCTTC
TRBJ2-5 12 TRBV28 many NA CASSLLYGTQYF TGTGCCAGCAGTTTACTATATGGGACCCAGTACTTC
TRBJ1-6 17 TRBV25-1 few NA CASSEYEAGLENSPLHF TGTGCCAGCAGTGAATATGAGGCAGGGTTGGAGAATTCACCCCTCCACTTT
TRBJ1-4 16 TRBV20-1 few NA CSARDEELATNEKLFF TGCAGTGCTAGAGACGAGGAACTCGCAACTAATGAAAAACTGTTTTTT
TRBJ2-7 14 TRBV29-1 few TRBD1 CSAWTGSFPYEQYF TGCAGCGCTTGGACAGGGTCGTTCCCCTACGAGCAGTACTTC
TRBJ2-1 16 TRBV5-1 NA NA CVSSLGWDSSYNEQFF TGCGTCAGCAGCTTGGGATGGGATAGCTCCTACAATGAGCAGTTCTTC
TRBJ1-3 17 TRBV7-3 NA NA CASSPNRHPVSGNTIYF TGTGCCAGCAGCCCCAACCGACACCCGGTCTCTGGAAACACCATATATTTT
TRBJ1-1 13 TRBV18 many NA CASSPSGDPEAFF TGTGCCAGCTCACCATCAGGGGATCCTGAAGCTTTCTTT
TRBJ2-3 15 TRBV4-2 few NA CASSQVGVATDTQYF TGTGCCAGCAGCCAAGTCGGGGTGGCCACAGATACGCAGTATTTT
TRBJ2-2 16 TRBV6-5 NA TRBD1 CASTTLTGDWIGELFF TGTGCCAGCACTACACTGACAGGGGATTGGATCGGGGAGCTGTTTTTT
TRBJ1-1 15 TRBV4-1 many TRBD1 CASSPPGQGETEAFF TGCGCCAGCAGCCCACCGGGACAGGGGGAAACTGAAGCTTTCTTT
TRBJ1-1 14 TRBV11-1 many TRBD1 CASSPTGYGTEAFF TGTGCCAGCAGCCCGACAGGGTACGGCACTGAAGCTTTCTTT
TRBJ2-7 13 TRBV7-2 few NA CASSLFYSYEQYF TGTGCCAGCAGCTTATTTTATAGCTACGAGCAGTACTTC
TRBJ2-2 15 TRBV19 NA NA CASSIRILDTGELFF TGTGCCAGTAGTATAAGGATTTTGGACACCGGGGAGCTGTTTTTT
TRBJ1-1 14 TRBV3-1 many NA CASSQDWGRTEAFF TGTGCCAGCAGCCAAGACTGGGGTCGGACTGAAGCTTTCTTT
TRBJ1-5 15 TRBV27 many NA CASSLSGGGAQPQHF TGTGCCAGCAGTTTATCCGGCGGGGGAGCTCAGCCCCAGCATTTT
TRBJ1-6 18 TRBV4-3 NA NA CASSQEKRQLTYNSPLHF TGCGCCAGCAGCCAAGAAAAAAGGCAGTTAACTTATAATTCACCCCTCCACTTT
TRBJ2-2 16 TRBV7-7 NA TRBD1 CASSLDRAAFTGELFF TGTGCCAGCAGCCTTGACAGGGCCGCCTTCACCGGGGAGCTGTTTTTT
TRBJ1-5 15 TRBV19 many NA CASSWAKNSNQPQHF TGTGCCAGTAGTTGGGCTAAAAATAGCAATCAGCCCCAGCATTTT
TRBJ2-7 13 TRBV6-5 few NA CASRAYIGNEQYF TGTGCCAGCAGGGCCTACATCGGGAACGAGCAGTACTTC
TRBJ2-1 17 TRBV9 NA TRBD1 CASSVEDGKGQYKEQFF TGTGCCAGCAGCGTAGAGGATGGGAAGGGACAGTACAAAGAGCAGTTCTTC
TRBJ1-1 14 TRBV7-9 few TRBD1 CASSLPGTGVEAFF TGTGCCAGCAGCCTCCCCGGGACAGGGGTTGAAGCTTTCTTT
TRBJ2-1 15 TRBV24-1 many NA CATSDSGDGHNEQFF TGTGCCACCAGTGATTCCGGGGACGGACACAATGAGCAGTTCTTC
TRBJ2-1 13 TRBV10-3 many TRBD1 CAIGQVDSNEQFF TGTGCCATCGGACAGGTCGACTCCAATGAGCAGTTCTTC
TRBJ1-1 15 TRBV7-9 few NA CASSLQGLMNTEAFF TGTGCCAGCAGTTTACAGGGTCTAATGAACACTGAAGCTTTCTTT
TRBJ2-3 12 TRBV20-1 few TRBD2 CSAWTSEDTQYF TGCAGTGCCTGGACTAGCGAAGATACGCAGTATTTT
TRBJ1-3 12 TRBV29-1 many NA CSVGYSGNTIYF TGCAGCGTCGGCTACTCTGGAAACACCATATATTTT
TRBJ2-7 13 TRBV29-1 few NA CSVGRGQSYEQYF TGCAGCGTTGGTCGCGGCCAGTCCTACGAGCAGTACTTC
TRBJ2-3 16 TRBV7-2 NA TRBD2 CASSLRRGDTTDTQYF TGTGCCAGCAGCTTACGGCGGGGGGACACCACAGATACGCAGTATTTT
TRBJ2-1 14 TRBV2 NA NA CASSEGLHPIYKFF TGTGCCAGCAGTGAAGGGCTACACCCTATTTATAAGTTCTTC
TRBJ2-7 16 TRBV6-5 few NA CASSYASTGPPYEQYF TGTGCCAGCAGTTACGCCTCAACAGGGCCCCCCTACGAGCAGTACTTC
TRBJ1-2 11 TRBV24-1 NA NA CATSSGYGYTF TGTGCCACCAGTTCAGGCTATGGCTACACCTTC
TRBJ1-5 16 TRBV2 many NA CASSEDREDSNQPQHF TGTGCCAGCAGTGAAGACAGGGAAGATAGCAATCAGCCCCAGCATTTT
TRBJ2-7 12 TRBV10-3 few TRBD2 CAISEGEGEQYF TGTGCCATCAGTGAGGGGGAGGGTGAGCAGTACTTC
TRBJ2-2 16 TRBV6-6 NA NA CASSAKPPPATGELFF TGTGCCAGCAGTGCGAAGCCCCCGCCGGCCACCGGGGAGCTGTTTTTT
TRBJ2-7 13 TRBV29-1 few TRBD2 CSANSGGRYEQYF TGCAGCGCCAATAGCGGGGGACGCTACGAGCAGTACTTC
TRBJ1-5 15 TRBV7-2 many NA CASSLSLYSNQPQHF TGTGCCAGCAGCCTAAGCCTGTATAGCAATCAGCCCCAGCATTTT
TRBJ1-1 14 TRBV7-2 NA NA CASSLTSGHTEAFF TGTGCCAGCAGCCTAACCTCAGGGCACACTGAAGCTTTCTTT
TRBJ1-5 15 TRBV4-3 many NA CASSQDIISNQPQHF TGCGCCAGCAGCCAAGATATCATCAGCAATCAGCCCCAGCATTTT
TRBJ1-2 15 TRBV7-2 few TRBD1 CASSFPGQGFYGYTF TGTGCCAGCAGCTTCCCGGGACAGGGATTCTATGGCTACACCTTC
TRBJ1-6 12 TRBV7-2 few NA CASSPGVSPLHF TGTGCCAGCAGCCCAGGGGTCTCACCCCTCCACTTT
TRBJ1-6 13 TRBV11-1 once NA CASSRGVNSPLHF TGTGCCAGCAGCCGAGGGGTAAATTCACCCCTCCACTTT
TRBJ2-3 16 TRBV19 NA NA CASRLTAGFGTDTQYF TGTGCCAGTAGACTAACTGCCGGTTTTGGCACAGATACGCAGTATTTT
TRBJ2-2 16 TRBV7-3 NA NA CASSPEYGAGTGELFF TGTGCCAGCAGCCCCGAATATGGGGCAGGGACCGGGGAGCTGTTTTTT
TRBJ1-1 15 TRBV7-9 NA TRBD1 CADTGQGTLDTEAFF TGTGCCGACACTGGACAGGGGACATTGGACACTGAAGCTTTCTTT
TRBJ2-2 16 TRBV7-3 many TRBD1 CASRGPGQGRTGELFF TGTGCCAGCAGGGGGCCGGGACAGGGAAGAACCGGGGAGCTGTTTTTT
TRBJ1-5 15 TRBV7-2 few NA CASSWAGGSNQPQHF TGTGCCAGCAGCTGGGCGGGGGGCAGCAATCAGCCCCAGCATTTT
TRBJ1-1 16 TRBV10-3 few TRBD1 CAISQQGARRSTEAFF TGTGCCATCAGCCAACAGGGGGCTAGACGAAGCACTGAAGCTTTCTTT
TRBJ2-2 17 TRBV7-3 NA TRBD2 CASSHTRRGAGTGELFF TGTGCCAGCAGCCATACCCGGCGGGGGGCAGGCACCGGGGAGCTGTTTTTT
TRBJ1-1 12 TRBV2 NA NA CASGQPNTEAFF TGTGCCAGCGGGCAGCCCAACACTGAAGCTTTCTTT
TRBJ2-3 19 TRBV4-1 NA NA CASSQPPLTSLKRTDTQYF TGCGCCAGCAGCCAACCGCCCCTAACTAGCCTTAAACGCACAGATACGCAGTATTTT
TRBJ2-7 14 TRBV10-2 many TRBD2 CASSASGTTGEQYF TGCGCCAGTTCCGCTAGCGGAACAACGGGAGAGCAGTACTTC
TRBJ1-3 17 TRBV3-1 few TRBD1 CASTLRDSGFSGNTIYF TGTGCCAGCACCCTTCGGGACAGTGGGTTCTCTGGAAACACCATATATTTT
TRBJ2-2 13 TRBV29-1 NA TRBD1 CSVWDSYTGELFF TGCAGCGTTTGGGACAGCTACACCGGGGAGCTGTTTTTT
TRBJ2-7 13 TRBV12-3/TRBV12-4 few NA CASSLDGIYEQYF TGTGCCAGCAGCCTCGACGGAATCTACGAGCAGTACTTC